Shown below are 29 T cell receptor beta chains from a single sample sequenced in a study of blood T cells in healthy people across ages. With a J-beta primer mix and a sample-barcoded 5' primer, a second PCR ran about 6 to 11 cycles. Each CDR3 protein is one row after TCRdb ran MiXCR on the 5' RACE reads. The sample lists 650,000 to 800,000 distinct CDR3 sequences; 44% were seen once. Sequences were obtained from blood. All receptors come from a man aged 60 to 69 in good health.

The genes are TRBV20-1 and TRBJ1-2, with 12 bases aligning to TRBD1. The CDR3 is 13 residues long. Germline V gene lookup returns CDR1 DFQATT and CDR2 SNEGSKA (reference sequence). The CDR3 reads CSPWRGTGGGYTF. CDR3 nucleotides: TGCAGCCCGTGGAGAGGGACAGGGGGCGGCTACACCTTC.

This clonotype appeared a few times. The genes are TRBV4-2 and TRBJ2-3, with a possible D match to TRBD2 (6 bases). The CDR3 contains 16 residues. In germline, CDR1 is LGHNA, CDR2 YNFKEQ. The V and J ends lost 4 bases and 5 bases respectively, with 19 bases between them. CDR3 in amino acids: CASSRKAGQGGDTQYF. The CDR3 DNA follows: TGTGCCAGCAGCCGAAAGGCAGGGCAGGGAGGAGATACGCAGTATTTT.

V is TRBV20-1 and J is TRBJ1-2, with TRBD1 as a possible D gene (5 bases). The CDR3 is 13 amino acids. The V end was cut by 1 base, the J end by 6 bases, with 12 bases between. CDR1 and CDR2 (germline): DFQATT, SNEGSKA (reference sequence). CDR3 nucleotide sequence: TGCAGTGCTAGAGTCGCAGGGACGGATGGCTACACCTTC. Translation: CSARVAGTDGYTF.

This chain uses TRBV14 with TRBJ2-1; D perhaps matches TRBD2 (5 bases). The germline gives CDR1 SGHDN, CDR2 FVKESK. The CDR3 totals 15 residues. V gave up 5 bases and J gave up 2 bases, with 13 bases separating them. In DNA form, the CDR3 reads TGTGCCAGCAGCTTAGTCGGGATCGCCTACAATGAGCAGTTCTTC. As protein: CASSLVGIAYNEQFF.

As for this clonotype: The junction does not match germline at one end; this may be a read error. The chain couples TRBV25-1 to TRBJ2-5, with TRBD1 as a possible D gene (6 bases). Germline CDR1 and CDR2: MGHDK and SYGVNS. This CDR3 spans 14 amino acids. The chain's CDR3 is CVSSVGTGQETQYF. CDR3 bases: TGTGTCAGCAGTGTAGGAACAGGGCAAGAGACCCAGTACTTC.

The chain combines TRBV20-1 with TRBJ2-7; D is undetermined. Per the germline V gene, CDR1 is DFQATT and CDR2 is SNEGSKA (reference sequence). This CDR3 is 14 amino acids long. V lost 1 base to trimming and J lost 2 bases, with 12 bases between them. CDR3 protein: CSARGSLFAYEQYF. CDR3 nucleotide sequence: TGCAGTGCTAGAGGCTCCCTATTTGCCTACGAGCAGTACTTC.

This clonotype was detected only a few times. The CDR3, as DNA: TGCAGTGCTTGGGGGACCTACGAGCAGTACTTC. Its protein is CSAWGTYEQYF. The genes are TRBV20-1 and TRBJ2-7; perhaps D is TRBD1 or TRBD2 (5 bases each). Germline loops: CDR1 DFQATT, CDR2 SNEGSKA (reference sequence). This CDR3 spans 11 amino acids. The V end was cut by 5 bases, the J end by 2 bases, with 7 bases between.

The V and J genes are TRBV20-1 and TRBJ1-3, with a weak D call TRBD1 (6 bases). V dropped 2 bases and J dropped 4 bases, with 15 bases sitting between them. The CDR3 has 15 residues. CDR1 DFQATT and CDR2 SNEGSKA come from the germline V gene (reference sequence). As DNA, the CDR3 is TGCAGTGCTAGACTAGGACAGTCTTCAGGAAACACCATATATTTT. Protein: CSARLGQSSGNTIYF.

The V and J genes are TRBV7-2 and TRBJ2-1; 15 bases are a match to TRBD2. V lost 3 bases and J lost 8; bases outside the gene matches: 5. The CDR3 is 16 amino acids. Germline loops: CDR1 SGHTA, CDR2 FQGNSA. The CDR3 nucleotides are TGTGCCAGCAGCTTCCAAGGGACTAGCGGGGGGTATGAGCAGTTCTTC. The encoded protein is CASSFQGTSGGYEQFF.

J is TRBJ1-2 and V is TRBV5-1; no clear D. The germline V and J ends were trimmed by 2 bases and 7 bases, with 9 bases remaining between them. CDR1 and CDR2 (germline): SGHRS, YFSETQ. The CDR3 runs 12 residues. The CDR3 bases are TGCGCCAGCAGCTTCGAGAGCGGTGGCTACACCTTC. This codes for CASSFESGGYTF. Full variable domain (remainder filled in from reference TRBV5-1 and TRBJ1-2): KAGVTQTPRYLIKTRGQQVTLSCSPISGHRSVSWYQQTPGQGLQFLFEYFSETQRNKGNFPGRFSGRQFSNSRSEMNVSTLELGDSALYLCASSFESGGYTFGSGTRLTVV.

This sequence joins TRBV7-2 and TRBJ2-3; 11 nucleotides agree with TRBD1. Germline lookup yields CDR1 SGHTA and CDR2 FQGNSA. V trimming: 4 bases; J trimming: 3 bases; junction bases outside the gene matches: 12. The CDR3 length is 18 residues. Here the CDR3 reads CASSWTGTGGFLTDTQYF. DNA of the CDR3: TGTGCCAGCAGCTGGACCGGGACAGGGGGATTTTTAACAGATACGCAGTATTTT.

CDR3 sequence: CASSHQNTLFTDTQYF. CDR3 DNA sequence: TGTGCCAGCAGCCATCAGAATACCCTCTTCACAGATACGCAGTATTTT. The genes are TRBV14 and TRBJ2-3; D unresolved. Trimming took 3 bases from V and 2 from J, leaving 15 bases between them. The CDR3 loop spans 16 amino acids. Germline V gene sequence: CDR1 SGHDN, CDR2 FVKESK.

This clonotype was seen more than once but under ten times. V is TRBV7-8 and J is TRBJ2-1, with a weak D call TRBD2 (6 bases). The CDR3 contains 13 residues. Trimming stripped 5 bases from V and 7 bases from J, with 12 bases between. Germline assignment: CDR1 SGHVS and CDR2 FQNEAQ. The CDR3 reads CASSPGGGNEQFF. The CDR3 DNA is TGTGCCAGCAGCCCCGGGGGTGGTAATGAGCAGTTCTTC. The full variable domain, completed using reference TRBV7-8 and TRBJ2-1, is GAGVSQSPRYKVAKRGQDVALRCDPISGHVSLFWYQQALGQGPEFLTYFQNEAQLDKSGLPSDRFFAERPEGSVSTLKIQRTQQEDSAVYLCASSPGGGNEQFFGPGTRLTVL.

This clonotype appeared many times. This chain links TRBV4-3 with TRBJ2-7; no firm D call. CDR1 and CDR2 from the germline V gene are LGHNA and YSLEER. With 0 bases removed from V and 0 bases from J, the gap between germline ends came to 15 bases. The CDR3 is 17 amino acids. The CDR3 coding sequence is TGCGCCAGCAGCCAAGATTCGTTCACGGCCAGCTCCTACGAGCAGTACTTC. Translated, it gives CASSQDSFTASSYEQYF.

This clonotype has just a few counts. The chain has TRBV4-3 and TRBJ1-1; D unclear. CDR3 size: 14 residues. Germline V gives CDR1 LGHNA, CDR2 YSLEER. V was clipped by 2 bases and J by 4 bases, with 11 bases between them. The CDR3 region is CASSQIALGTEAFF. CDR3 DNA sequence: TGCGCCAGCAGCCAAATCGCGTTGGGCACTGAAGCTTTCTTT.

This clonotype was seen only a few times. The genes are TRBV5-6 and TRBJ2-7; 7 bases fit TRBD1. This CDR3 region has 14 residues. The junction had 4 bases not matched to a gene; V was cut back by 2 bases and J by 2 bases. CDR1 is SGHDT and CDR2 is YYEEEE in the germline V gene. CDR3 region: CASSFNRGAYEQYF. In DNA, the CDR3 is TGTGCCAGCAGCTTCAACAGGGGAGCCTACGAGCAGTACTTC.

This chain links TRBV4-1 with TRBJ2-7; D is uncertain. With 0 bases removed from V and 3 bases from J, the gap between germline ends came to 12 bases. CDR1 is MGHRA, CDR2 YSYEKL, per germline. The CDR3 totals 15 residues. The CDR3 region has the DNA TGCGCCAGCAGCCAAGACCCCGACTCCAACTACGAGCAGTACTTC. Its protein product is CASSQDPDSNYEQYF.

This clonotype came up many times. The chain recombines TRBV12-3 or TRBV12-4 with TRBJ2-3; TRBD1 agrees at 7 bases. The CDR3 runs 14 residues. V lost 7 bases to trimming and J lost 0 bases; unmatched junction nucleotides: 4. CDR3 nucleotides: TGTGCCAGCAAACAGGGGCGTAGCACAGATACGCAGTATTTT. It yields the protein CASKQGRSTDTQYF.

To note about this clonotype: At one end, the junction sequence differs from germline, possibly due to a read error. The rearrangement uses TRBV20-1 and TRBJ1-2; 9 bases map to TRBD1. This CDR3 is built from 13 residues. Germline V CDR1 and CDR2: DFQATT, SNEGSKA (reference sequence). CDR3 in DNA: TGCAGGGCTAGAGGGGGGACAGGGCATGGCTACACCTTC. Protein: CRARGGTGHGYTF.

The chain links TRBV28 to TRBJ2-3; 7 nucleotides line up with TRBD2. The CDR3 covers 16 residues. The germline V gene encodes CDR1 MDHEN and CDR2 SYDVKM. With 3 bases clipped from V and 8 bases from J, the junction kept 14 bases outside the gene matches. Here the CDR3 DNA reads TGTGCCAGCAGTTTGATAGTGGGGGGGAGGTCAGGTACGCAGTATTTT. Translated, it gives CASSLIVGGRSGTQYF.

In its sample, this clonotype was seen a few times. This chain connects TRBV12-3 or TRBV12-4 to TRBJ2-1; 8 bases fit TRBD2. The V segment lost 5 bases and the J segment 9 bases; nucleotides outside the gene matches: 12. CDR3 length: 15 amino acids. The CDR3: CASSQLASGGSEQFF. CDR3 sequence (DNA): TGTGCCAGCAGTCAATTAGCGTCGGGAGGGAGTGAGCAGTTCTTC.

V is TRBV7-8 and J is TRBJ2-2; either TRBD1 or TRBD2 may fit D (6 bases each). Deletions cut 5 bases from V and 4 bases from J, with 11 bases between. This CDR3 is built from 14 residues. Germline V lookup: CDR1 SGHVS, CDR2 FQNEAQ. The CDR3 sequence is CASSPGGITGELFF. CDR3 nucleotide sequence: TGTGCCAGCAGCCCCGGGGGCATCACCGGGGAGCTGTTTTTT.

This clonotype came up a few times. The CDR3 loop is CATSEVRTDTQYF. CDR3 sequence (DNA): TGTGCCACCAGTGAGGTCCGCACAGATACGCAGTATTTT. The chain is built from TRBV24-1 and TRBJ2-3; no clear D. CDR3 size: 13 residues. Germline CDR1 is KGHDR and CDR2 is SFDVKD. V lost 4 bases to trimming and J lost 1 base, with 5 bases between them.

The genes are TRBV20-1 and TRBJ2-7; TRBD1 or TRBD2 may be the D gene (6 bases each). The CDR3 is made up of 16 amino acids. The V and J ends lost 5 bases and 4 bases respectively, with 24 bases between them. Germline loops: CDR1 DFQATT, CDR2 SNEGSKA (reference sequence). The CDR3 loop is CSARYRDRGGGYEQYF. Written as DNA, the CDR3 is TGCAGTGCTCGGTACCGGGATCGAGGAGGGGGGTACGAGCAGTACTTC.

Comment on this clonotype: Since a much larger clone is just one base distant, this may be a read error. The V and J genes are TRBV20-1 and TRBJ2-5; D call uncertain. The CDR3 has 18 amino acids. Germline V gene sequence: CDR1 DFQATT, CDR2 SNEGSKA (reference sequence). The V end was cut by 0 bases, the J end by 7 bases, with 27 bases between. As DNA, the CDR3 is TGCAGTGCTAGAGACCCCACCCAGAGGCCGGTTCTGTGGGGGACCCAGTACTTC. Translation gives CSARDPTQRPVLWGTQYF.

The rearrangement uses TRBV6-2 or TRBV6-3 and TRBJ2-2; D not certain. The V and J ends lost 4 bases and 7 bases respectively, with 13 bases between them. The germline gives CDR1 MNHEY, CDR2 SVGEGT. CDR3 length: 14 residues. This chain's CDR3 is CASSSNRQGGELFF. CDR3 nucleotides: TGTGCCAGCAGTTCAAATAGGCAAGGCGGGGAGCTGTTTTTT.

This clonotype appeared a single time. The chain links TRBV4-3 to TRBJ2-1, with no clear D. Near its end, the DNA agrees better with TRBJ2-7, so the J call may be wrong. This CDR3 contains 16 residues. The germline gives CDR1 LGHNA, CDR2 YSLEER. The CDR3 loop reads CASSPARSRPYNEQYF. The CDR3 nucleotides are TGCGCCAGCAGCCCGGCGCGAAGCAGGCCCTACAATGAGCAGTACTTC.

The V call is TRBV7-9, the J call TRBJ1-5, with TRBD1 identical over 7 bases. The CDR3 covers 15 residues. J lost 5 bases, V lost 1 base, and 5 bases had no gene match. CDR1 and CDR2 (germline): SEHNR, FQNEAQ (reference sequence). The chain's CDR3 is CASSLDDRVDQPQHF. CDR3 DNA sequence: TGTGCCAGCAGCTTAGATGACAGGGTCGATCAGCCCCAGCATTTT.

CDR3 in amino acids: CASSRDRIYGYTF. CDR3 in DNA: TGTGCCAGCAGCAGGGACAGAATTTATGGCTACACCTTC. The chain employs TRBV12-3 or TRBV12-4 and TRBJ1-2; 7 bases map to TRBD1. This CDR3 contains 13 residues. Trimming cost V 6 bases and J 5 bases; bases outside gene matches: 6.